The 27 T cell receptor beta chains below come from one sample, sequenced in a study of cytomegalovirus exposure and HLA in healthy donors (dated by TCRdb to about 2017). Libraries were built with the immunoSEQ multiplex PCR assay. For the multiplex PCR, a mixture combining 60 forward primers for TCR Vbeta segments and 13 reverse primers for TCR Jbeta segments was used. TCRdb limited this immuneACCESS table to in-frame rearrangements with V and J called. A share of clones is missing; checked studies link under half to unresolved V genes, and the rest is unexplained. The sample contains under 150,000 clones, 82% of them found a single time. The ten most abundant clones make up more than 2.5% of the sample. Material: PBMCs. The receptor source for this set is a male donor in good health and CMV-seronegative.

This sequence joins TRBV28 and TRBJ2-3, with TRBD2 matching over 7 bases. V lost 6 bases and J lost 4; bases outside the gene matches: 13. This CDR3 comprises 16 residues. Germline V CDR1 and CDR2: MDHEN, SYDVKM. CDR3 sequence: CASSSGLGGSADTQYF. The CDR3 coding sequence is TGTGCCAGCAGCTCTGGCTTGGGGGGGTCCGCAGATACGCAGTATTTT.

V gene TRBV19 combines with J gene TRBJ2-1, with 14 bases that match TRBD2. The CDR3 is 16 amino acids. V lost 1 base to trimming and J lost 5 bases; unmatched junction nucleotides: 1. Per the germline V gene, CDR1 is LNHDA and CDR2 is SQIVND (reference sequence). CDR3 coding DNA: TGTGCCAGTAGTATAGTGGGACTAGCGGGAGACAATGAGCAGTTCTTC. Amino acids: CASSIVGLAGDNEQFF.

The chain recombines TRBV7-9 with TRBJ1-4; 7 bases fit TRBD1. Germline V gene data show CDR1 as SEHNR and CDR2 as FQNEAQ (reference sequence). Losses at the gene ends were 1 base for V and 6 bases for J; bases not matched to a gene: 11. The CDR3 covers 17 residues. The CDR3 sequence is CASSLGPPGTAYEKLFF. The CDR3 DNA reads TGTGCCAGCAGCTTAGGCCCGCCTGGGACAGCTTATGAAAAACTGTTTTTT.

This clone was seen only once. The rearrangement uses TRBV7-9 and TRBJ1-1; maybe TRBD1 (5 bases). The CDR3 is 15 residues long. Germline CDR1 and CDR2: SEHNR and FQNEAQ (reference sequence). V was pared by 0 bases and J by 1 base, with 9 bases between. Here the CDR3 reads CASSLAIGQNTEAFF. CDR3 nucleotide sequence: TGTGCCAGCAGCTTAGCGATAGGACAGAACACTGAAGCTTTCTTT.

V is TRBV5-1 and J is TRBJ2-5, with 8 bases matching TRBD2. V trimming: 0 bases; J trimming: 5 bases; junction bases outside the gene matches: 9. Per germline, CDR1 SGHRS and CDR2 YFSETQ. This CDR3 is built from 16 residues. The CDR3 protein is CASSLGPGGGGETQYF. DNA of the CDR3: TGCGCCAGCAGCTTGGGCCCGGGAGGGGGAGGCGAGACCCAGTACTTC.

V usage is TRBV27 and J usage is TRBJ2-4; the match to TRBD1 covers 9 bases. The CDR3 consists of 15 residues. Trimming removed 3 bases from V and 5 bases from J; junction bases left unmatched: 5. CDR1 is MNHEY, CDR2 SMNVEV, per germline (reference sequence). CDR3 nucleotide sequence: TGTGCCAGCAGTTTCCGGGACAGGGTCGAAAACATTCAGTACTTC. This encodes CASSFRDRVENIQYF.

This chain uses TRBV27 with TRBJ1-1, with D unresolved. Germline V gene lookup returns CDR1 MNHEY and CDR2 SMNVEV (reference sequence). CDR3 size: 14 residues. The V gene lost 8 bases and the J gene lost 4 bases, with 17 bases spanning the gap. The CDR3 loop reads CASGPTGLPTEAFF. DNA for the CDR3: TGTGCCAGCGGTCCCACCGGTCTCCCCACTGAAGCTTTCTTT.

The chain joins TRBV5-1 to TRBJ2-3; no firm D call. The CDR3 has 9 amino acids. Germline lookup yields CDR1 SGHRS and CDR2 YFSETQ. V lost 10 bases to trimming and J lost 6 bases, with 6 bases between them. CDR3 nucleotides: TGCGCCCTGGAGGATACGCAGTATTTT. As protein: CALEDTQYF. Complete variable domain (other parts from reference TRBV5-1 and TRBJ2-3): KAGVTQTPRYLIKTRGQQVTLSCSPISGHRSVSWYQQTPGQGLQFLFEYFSETQRNKGNFPGRFSGRQFSNSRSEMNVSTLELGDSALYLCALEDTQYFGPGTRLTVL.

Written as DNA, the CDR3 is TGTGCCTACCAGGACAGGGGCAATGAGCAGTTCTTC. Residues: CAYQDRGNEQFF. V is TRBV30 and J is TRBJ2-1, with TRBD1 matching over 9 bases. The V and J ends lost 7 bases and 6 bases, in that order; junction bases with no gene match: 4. The CDR3 runs 12 residues. CDR1 is GTSNPN, CDR2 SVGIG, per germline (reference sequence).

This chain links TRBV25-1 with TRBJ2-5; TRBD2 might be the D (5 bases). The DNA end is a closer match to TRBJ2-7, so the J assignment may be wrong. The germline V gene encodes CDR1 MGHDK and CDR2 SYGVNS. The CDR3 loop spans 14 amino acids. This chain's CDR3 is CASSLDSTTSEQYF. As DNA, the CDR3 is TGTGCCAGCAGCTTGGACTCGACAACTTCCGAGCAGTACTTC.

This clone appeared a single time. V and J are TRBV5-1 and TRBJ2-1; D call uncertain. Germline V CDR1 and CDR2: SGHRS, YFSETQ. V lost 2 bases and J lost 0, with 9 bases in between. The CDR3 sequence is 15 residues long. Written as DNA, the CDR3 is TGCGCCAGCAGCTTCGAGAGGAGCTCCTACAATGAGCAGTTCTTC. This translates into CASSFERSSYNEQFF.

The V gene is TRBV19, the J gene TRBJ1-5; no clear D gene. Germline V lookup: CDR1 LNHDA, CDR2 SQIVND (reference sequence). Trimming stripped 5 bases from V and 5 bases from J, with 10 bases between. The CDR3 has 13 amino acids. The CDR3 DNA sequence: TGTGCCAGTAGTCCAGGTCTATATCAGCCCCAGCATTTT. Translated: CASSPGLYQPQHF. Full variable domain (outside the CDR3, taken from reference TRBV19 and TRBJ1-5): DGGITQSPKYLFRKEGQNVTLSCEQNLNHDAMYWYRQDPGQGLRLIYYSQIVNDFQKGDIAEGYSVSREKKESFPLTVTSAQKNPTAFYLCASSPGLYQPQHFGDGTRLSIL.

V and J are TRBV7-2 and TRBJ1-1; 9 nucleotides line up with TRBD1. Trimming took 3 bases from V and 2 from J; bases not matched to a gene: 4. This CDR3 is built from 15 residues. The germline V gene has CDR1 SGHTA and CDR2 FQGNSA. The CDR3 region has the DNA TGTGCCAGCAGCTTCCGGGACAGGGTTAACACTGAAGCTTTCTTT. Encoded protein: CASSFRDRVNTEAFF.

The gene calls are TRBV27 and TRBJ1-3; 8 positions agree with TRBD1. This CDR3 spans 13 amino acids. Germline values: CDR1 MNHEY, CDR2 SMNVEV (reference sequence). The V and J ends lost 5 bases and 4 bases, in that order; junction bases with no gene match: 1. CDR3 bases: TGTGCCAGCAGTGGGGACAGGGGAAACACCATATATTTT. Translating it yields CASSGDRGNTIYF.

The V call is TRBV27, the J call TRBJ2-5, with 10 bases lining up with TRBD2. Germline lookup yields CDR1 MNHEY and CDR2 SMNVEV (reference sequence). The CDR3 has 16 residues. The trim removed 5 bases at V and 2 bases at J, leaving 8 bases unmatched. The CDR3 spells CASSTTLAGVQETQYF. The CDR3 nucleotides are TGTGCCAGCAGTACCACTCTAGCGGGAGTTCAAGAGACCCAGTACTTC.

This clone showed up just a few times. This chain connects TRBV7-2 to TRBJ1-2; 8 bases agree with TRBD1. CDR1 and CDR2 (germline): SGHTA, FQGNSA. The J segment lost 9 bases and the V segment lost 0 bases, leaving 6 bases of the junction unmatched. This CDR3 is built from 14 residues. The CDR3 DNA reads as TGTGCCAGCAGCTTAGCGTCACAGGGGGAGAGCTACACCTTC. Translation: CASSLASQGESYTF.

This clone occurred a few times. Mismatch with germline at one junction end may stem from a read error. The chain carries TRBV7-2 and TRBJ2-1; the D gene is possibly TRBD2 (5 bases). The CDR3 runs 14 residues. Germline CDR1 is SGHTA and CDR2 is FQGNSA. This chain's CDR3 is CASSQAAGNNEQFF. Here the CDR3 DNA reads TGCGCCAGCAGCCAGGCTGCCGGGAACAATGAGCAGTTCTTC.

This chain links TRBV6-5 with TRBJ2-1; possibly TRBD2 for D (5 bases). Germline CDR1 is MNHEY and CDR2 is SVGAGI. The CDR3 contains 15 residues. V was cut by 3 bases and J by 5 bases, with 14 bases left in between. Written as DNA, the CDR3 is TGTGCCAGCAGTTATATGATGAGGGTAAACAATGAGCAGTTCTTC. Translated: CASSYMMRVNNEQFF.

The V and J genes are TRBV7-9 and TRBJ2-1; the match to TRBD1 covers 8 bases. The CDR3 is 13 amino acids. J was trimmed by 15 bases and V by 5 bases; bases with no gene match: 12. Per germline, CDR1 SEHNR and CDR2 FQNEAQ (reference sequence). This chain's CDR3 is CASSAGQGLVPFF. In DNA, the CDR3 is TGTGCCAGCAGCGCCGGACAGGGTTTAGTCCCGTTCTTC.

V gene TRBV5-6 combines with J gene TRBJ2-1, with 7 nucleotides matching TRBD1. With V trimmed by 4 bases and J by 8 bases, 3 bases remained unmatched. The germline CDR1 and CDR2 sequences are SGHDT and YYEEEE. This CDR3 spans 12 amino acids. As DNA, the CDR3 is TGTGCCAGCAGCCCTACAGGGGATGAGCAGTTCTTC. This codes for CASSPTGDEQFF.

This chain links TRBV5-6 with TRBJ2-5; the D is unclear. From germline, CDR1 is SGHDT and CDR2 YYEEEE. The CDR3 has 14 amino acids. The V gene lost 0 bases and the J gene lost 9 bases, with 15 bases spanning the gap. This CDR3 reads CASSLAPTAPPQYF. The CDR3 DNA sequence: TGTGCCAGCAGCTTGGCCCCTACTGCTCCCCCCCAGTACTTC.

The chain links TRBV7-9 to TRBJ2-1, with 9 bases lining up with TRBD1. There are 15 residues in the CDR3. Germline-derived CDR1 and CDR2 are SEHNR and FQNEAQ (reference sequence). V was clipped by 5 bases and J by 7 bases; unmatched bases: 9. The CDR3 loop reads CASSRGGTGFNEQFF. For the CDR3, the DNA is TGTGCCAGCAGCCGCGGCGGGACAGGGTTTAATGAGCAGTTCTTC.

The V gene is TRBV7-8, the J gene TRBJ2-5; TRBD2 matches 11 bases. This CDR3 has 14 residues. Looked up from germline, CDR1 is SGHVS and CDR2 is FQNEAQ. The junction had 2 bases not matched to a gene; V was cut back by 3 bases and J by 5 bases. The CDR3 sequence is CASSFTSGSETQYF. Written as DNA, the CDR3 is TGTGCCAGCAGCTTCACTAGCGGGAGTGAGACCCAGTACTTC.

The gene calls are TRBV6-1 and TRBJ2-2, with D possibly being TRBD2 (6 bases). With 2 bases removed from V and 6 bases from J, the gap between germline ends came to 13 bases. The germline gives CDR1 MNHNS, CDR2 SASEGT. This CDR3 comprises 15 residues. CDR3 loop: CASSENQGGPGELFF. The CDR3 nucleotides are TGTGCCAGCAGTGAAAACCAAGGAGGGCCCGGGGAGCTGTTTTTT.

J is TRBJ1-2 and V is TRBV29-1; D is unresolved. V gave up 4 bases and J gave up 1 base, with 4 bases separating them. The germline CDR1 and CDR2 sequences are SQVTM and ANQGSEA. This CDR3 is built from 11 residues. CDR3 sequence reads: CSVVSNYGYTF. The CDR3, as DNA: TGCAGCGTTGTCAGTAACTATGGCTACACCTTC.

This chain uses TRBV6-1 with TRBJ1-4, with 7 bases lining up with TRBD1. The CDR3 has 15 amino acids. Germline CDR1 is MNHNS and CDR2 is SASEGT. Trimming removed 7 bases from V and 7 bases from J; junction bases left unmatched: 12. DNA for the CDR3: TGTGCCAGCAACATTCTGCAGGGGGTCCGTGAAAAACTGTTTTTT. As protein: CASNILQGVREKLFF.

The chain joins TRBV27 to TRBJ2-3, with D possibly matching TRBD2 (7 bases). The CDR3 has 16 residues. Deletions cut 7 bases from V and 2 bases from J, with 19 bases between. CDR1 is MNHEY and CDR2 is SMNVEV in the germline V gene (reference sequence). The CDR3 nucleotides are TGTGCCAGCAAATTCGGGGGGCTAGCCTTCACAGATACGCAGTATTTT. Amino acid sequence: CASKFGGLAFTDTQYF.